This entry lists 5 T cell receptor beta chains sequenced from one sample in a study of response to subunit inactivated influenza vaccine. MiXCR was run by TCRdb on the RT-PCR reads, yielding one entry per CDR3 protein. The data hold more than 550,000 distinct CDR3 sequences, with 10% to 15% observed a single time. Sequenced material: PBMCs from blood, taken on the day of vaccination. The receptors come from a man aged 50 to 59 who received an inactivated influenza vaccine.

This clonotype showed up just a few times. The chain uses TRBV29-1 and TRBJ2-3; D may be TRBD1 or TRBD2 (5 bases each). Trimming took 8 bases from V and 0 from J, leaving 12 bases between them. The CDR3 extends over 13 amino acids. Germline V gives CDR1 SQVTM, CDR2 ANQGSEA. CDR3: CSSGRSSTDTQYF. The CDR3 nucleotides read TGCAGCTCGGGACGGAGTAGCACAGATACGCAGTATTTT.

This clonotype appeared a few times. The chain uses TRBV18 and TRBJ2-7; perhaps TRBD2 as D (6 bases). The germline CDR1 and CDR2 sequences are KGHSH and LQKENI. The length of the CDR3 is 12 residues. Trimming took 1 base from V and 7 from J, leaving 8 bases between them. This CDR3 is CASSPRGEEQYF. CDR3 sequence (DNA): TGTGCCAGCTCACCACGGGGGGAGGAGCAGTACTTC.

This chain uses TRBV10-3 with TRBJ2-5; the match to TRBD2 covers 7 bases. V lost 9 bases, J lost 1 base, and 8 bases stayed unmatched. Germline CDR1 is ENHRY and CDR2 is SYGVKD. The CDR3 is 14 amino acids. Here the CDR3 reads CAISQGLGQETQYF. The DNA of the CDR3 is TGTGCCATATCACAAGGACTAGGCCAAGAGACCCAGTACTTC.

This clonotype occurred a few times. V gene TRBV12-3 or TRBV12-4 combines with J gene TRBJ2-1, with D possibly being TRBD1 (6 bases). This CDR3 comprises 17 residues. V lost 2 bases and J 1 base, leaving 15 bases between the germline ends. The CDR3: CASSLTSGTTSYNEQFF. CDR3 DNA: TGTGCCAGCAGTTTAACGTCCGGGACAACTTCCTACAATGAGCAGTTCTTC.

This clonotype came up many times. The CDR3 protein is CSARVATSLAFF. The CDR3 DNA follows: TGCAGTGCTAGAGTAGCGACAAGTCTAGCTTTCTTT. V usage is TRBV20-1 and J usage is TRBJ1-1; no clear D gene. Trimming took 1 base from V and 10 from J, leaving 13 bases between them. This CDR3 has 12 amino acids. Looked up from germline, CDR1 is DFQATT and CDR2 is SNEGSKA (reference sequence).